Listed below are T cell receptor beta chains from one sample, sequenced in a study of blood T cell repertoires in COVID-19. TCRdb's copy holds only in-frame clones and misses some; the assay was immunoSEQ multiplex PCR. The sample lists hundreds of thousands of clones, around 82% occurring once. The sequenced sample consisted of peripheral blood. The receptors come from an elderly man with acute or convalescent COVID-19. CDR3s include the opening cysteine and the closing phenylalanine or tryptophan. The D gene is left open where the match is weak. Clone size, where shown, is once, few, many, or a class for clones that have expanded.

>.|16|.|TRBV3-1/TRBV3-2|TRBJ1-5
CASSQSTEYSNQPQHF
TGTGCCAGCAGCCAAAGTACAGAATATAGCAATCAGCCCCAGCATTTT
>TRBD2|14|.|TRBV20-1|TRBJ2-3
CSASISGSPDTQYF
TGCAGTGCTAGTATCAGCGGGAGTCCAGATACGCAGTATTTT
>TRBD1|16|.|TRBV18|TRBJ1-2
CASSGRGTGNNYGYTF
TGTGCCAGCTCAGGGCGCGGGACAGGGAATAACTATGGCTACACCTTC
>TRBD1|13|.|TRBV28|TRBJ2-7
CASRDREYYEQYF
TGTGCCAGCCGGGACAGGGAATACTACGAGCAGTACTTC
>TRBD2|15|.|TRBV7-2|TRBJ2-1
CASRTSANSYNEQFF
TGTGCCAGCAGAACTAGCGCCAACTCCTACAATGAGCAGTTCTTC
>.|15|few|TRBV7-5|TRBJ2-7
CVRSRGTGTLYEQYF
TGTGTCAGAAGCCGCGGGACAGGGACTTTGTACGAGCAGTACTTC
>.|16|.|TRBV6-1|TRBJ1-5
CASSANRDYSNQPQHF
TGTGCCAGCAGTGCCAACAGGGATTATAGCAATCAGCCCCAGCATTTT
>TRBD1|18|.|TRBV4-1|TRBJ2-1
CASSQDTPGTGRLNEQFF
TGCGCCAGCAGCCAAGACACCCCCGGGACAGGGAGACTTAATGAGCAGTTCTTC
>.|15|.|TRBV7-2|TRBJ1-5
CASSWGGMRGQPQHF
TGTGCCAGCAGCTGGGGGGGGATGAGGGGACAGCCCCAGCATTTT
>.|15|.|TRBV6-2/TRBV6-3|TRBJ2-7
CASSYDLANSYEQYF
TGTGCCAGCAGTTACGATCTAGCGAACTCCTACGAGCAGTACTTC
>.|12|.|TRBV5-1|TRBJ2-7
CASSLGDYEQYF
TGCGCCAGCAGCTTGGGAGACTACGAGCAGTACTTC
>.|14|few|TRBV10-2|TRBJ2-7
CASSESGSSYEQYF
TGCGCCAGCAGTGAGTCTGGGAGCTCCTACGAGCAGTACTTC
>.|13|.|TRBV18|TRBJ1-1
CASSHPAGEKAFF
TGTGCCAGCTCACACCCGGCTGGAGAGAAAGCTTTCTTT
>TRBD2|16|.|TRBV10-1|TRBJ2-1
CASSEGGTSEYNEQFF
TGCGCCAGCAGTGAGGGGGGGACTAGCGAATACAATGAGCAGTTCTTC
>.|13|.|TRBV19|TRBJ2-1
CASSTQQGDEQFF
TGTGCCAGTAGTACCCAACAGGGCGATGAGCAGTTCTTC
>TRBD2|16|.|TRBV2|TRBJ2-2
CASGVGAGAVPGELFF
TGTGCCAGCGGAGTAGGGGCGGGAGCCGTACCCGGGGAGCTGTTTTTT
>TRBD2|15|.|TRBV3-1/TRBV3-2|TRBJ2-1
CASSLSLAGHNEQFF
TGTGCCAGCAGCCTATCGCTAGCGGGACACAATGAGCAGTTCTTC
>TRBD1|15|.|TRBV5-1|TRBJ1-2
CASSTQTGLVVGYTF
TGCGCCAGCAGCACCCAGACAGGGTTGGTCGTCGGCTACACCTTC
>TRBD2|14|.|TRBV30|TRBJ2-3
CAWRAGGSTDTQYF
TGTGCCTGGAGAGCGGGAGGGAGCACAGATACGCAGTATTTT
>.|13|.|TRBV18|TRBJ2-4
CASSPRGQGIQYF
TGTGCCAGCTCACCACGGGGTCAGGGCATTCAGTACTTC
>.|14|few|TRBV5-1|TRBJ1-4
CASSLDRNNEKLFF
TGCGCCAGCAGCCTCGACAGAAATAATGAAAAACTGTTTTTT
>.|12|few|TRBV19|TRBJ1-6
CASSTGNSPLHF
TGTGCCAGTAGTACAGGGAATTCACCCCTCCACTTT